These 14 T cell receptor beta chains came from one sample sequenced in a study of identical twins. TCRdb used MiXCR to reprocess the 5' RACE reads, holding one entry per CDR3 protein. The repertoire holds roughly 220,000 distinct CDR3 sequences, with approximately 5.9% as singletons. These data were likewise used in another study, on T cells expressing NK-cell markers.

Sequenced input: CD8+ T cells sorted from blood. The receptors were sampled from a woman younger than 35 in good health.

This clonotype was seen ten or more times. The CDR3 nucleotides read TGTGCCAGCAGTTACTACGGGGGGGTGACTGAAGCTTTCTTT. Protein: CASSYYGGVTEAFF. This sequence joins TRBV6-5 and TRBJ1-1; tentative D call: TRBD1 (5 bases). The CDR3 length is 14 residues. Germline lookup yields CDR1 MNHEY and CDR2 SVGAGI. Between the trimmed V and J ends, which lost 1 base and 5 bases, there was a span of 11 bases.

This clonotype was seen a few times. CDR3 DNA sequence: TGTGCCAGCAGTTTTATCCGGAGCTCCTACGAGCAGTACTTC. Translated: CASSFIRSSYEQYF. V is TRBV27 and J is TRBJ2-7; D unclear. The CDR3 extends over 14 amino acids. V was trimmed by 3 bases and J by 0 bases, leaving 9 bases between them. Germline loops: CDR1 MNHEY, CDR2 SMNVEV (reference sequence).

This clonotype was seen ten or more times. The CDR3 protein is CASSLAGGIQETQYF. The CDR3 region has the DNA TGTGCCAGCAGCTTGGCGGGGGGTATTCAAGAGACCCAGTACTTC. The V call is TRBV5-5, the J call TRBJ2-5; 7 nucleotides match TRBD2. Germline assignment: CDR1 SGHKS and CDR2 YYEKEE (reference sequence). V shed 0 bases, J shed 2 bases, and the junction held 4 bases outside the gene matches. This CDR3 has 15 residues.

This clonotype was picked up many times. The genes are TRBV2 and TRBJ2-7; D gene uncertain. The CDR3 has 10 amino acids. V lost 4 bases, J lost 9 bases, and 7 bases lay in between. From germline, CDR1 is SNHLY and CDR2 FYNNEI. CDR3 sequence reads: CASSGTGQYF. For the CDR3, the DNA is TGTGCCAGCAGTGGGACCGGGCAGTACTTC.

This clonotype has just a few counts. The chain uses TRBV27 and TRBJ2-4, with D possibly being TRBD2 (6 bases). Germline CDR1 is MNHEY and CDR2 is SMNVEV (reference sequence). The CDR3 covers 14 residues. Trimming took 2 bases from V and 1 from J, leaving 6 bases between them. The CDR3 sequence is CASSLGRAKNIQYF. CDR3 nucleotide sequence: TGTGCCAGCAGTTTAGGGAGGGCCAAAAACATTCAGTACTTC.

This clonotype was picked up a small number of times. The chain employs TRBV27 and TRBJ2-7; D possibly corresponds to TRBD2 (6 bases). The V and J ends lost 3 bases and 7 bases respectively, with 13 bases between them. The CDR3 extends over 13 amino acids. Germline V gene lookup returns CDR1 MNHEY and CDR2 SMNVEV (reference sequence). CDR3 amino acids: CASSFPGGEEQYF. The CDR3 DNA reads as TGTGCCAGCAGTTTCCCCGGAGGGGAGGAGCAGTACTTC.

V is TRBV12-3 or TRBV12-4 and J is TRBJ2-3, with 9 bases fitting TRBD1. V was pared by 10 bases and J by 4 bases, with 9 bases of the junction left unmatched. The CDR3 loop spans 14 amino acids. The CDR3 reads CATPGTGNADTQYF. In DNA form, the CDR3 reads TGTGCCACCCCCGGGACAGGGAATGCAGATACGCAGTATTTT.

This clonotype turned up a few times. The chain employs TRBV10-2 and TRBJ2-3; tentative D call: TRBD2 (5 bases). Germline-derived CDR1 and CDR2 are WSHSY and SAAADI. The CDR3 totals 14 residues. Trimming stripped 7 bases from V and 0 bases from J, with 11 bases between. CDR3 protein: CASNGLSSTDTQYF. The CDR3 coding sequence is TGCGCCAGCAACGGACTCTCTAGCACAGATACGCAGTATTTT.

Ten or more counts support this clonotype. The V and J genes are TRBV7-2 and TRBJ2-2; D is possibly TRBD1 (6 bases). The V gene lost 2 bases and the J gene lost 6 bases, with 10 bases spanning the gap. The CDR3 has 14 residues. Germline V CDR1 and CDR2: SGHTA, FQGNSA. CDR3 loop: CASSLPGAAGELFF. The CDR3 nucleotides read TGTGCCAGCAGCTTACCAGGGGCGGCCGGGGAGCTGTTTTTT.

CDR3 amino acids: CASSSGGGQETQYF. The CDR3 DNA follows: TGTGCCAGCAGTTCGGGTGGGGGGCAAGAGACCCAGTACTTC. The J gene is TRBJ2-5, the V gene TRBV12-3 or TRBV12-4; TRBD2 is a possible D gene (6 bases). V shed 4 bases and J shed 2 bases, with 11 bases lying between them. The CDR3 is 14 residues long.

The chain carries TRBV20-1 and TRBJ2-5, with D perhaps matching TRBD2 (6 bases). Per the germline V gene, CDR1 is DFQATT and CDR2 is SNEGSKA (reference sequence). The CDR3 totals 11 residues. V lost 3 bases and J lost 5, with 7 bases in between. Here the CDR3 DNA reads TGCAGTGCTAGCGGGAGTGAGACCCAGTACTTC. Protein product: CSASGSETQYF.

This sequence joins TRBV7-2 and TRBJ2-1; 7 positions agree with TRBD2. CDR1 is SGHTA, CDR2 FQGNSA, per germline. Trimming at V came to 5 bases and at J to 6 bases, leaving 16 bases not matched to a gene. The CDR3 totals 17 residues. CDR3 DNA sequence: TGTGCCAGCAGCCCACACCCACTAGCGAGATATAGCAATGAGCAGTTCTTC. It codes for CASSPHPLARYSNEQFF.

The chain combines TRBV7-2 with TRBJ2-3, with D unclear. This CDR3 is built from 16 residues. Trimming took 2 bases from V and 2 from J, leaving 14 bases between them. From germline, CDR1 is SGHTA and CDR2 FQGNSA. CDR3 region: CASSLFIRPITDTQYF. In DNA form, the CDR3 reads TGTGCCAGCAGCTTATTTATCAGACCTATCACAGATACGCAGTATTTT.

The gene calls are TRBV12-3 or TRBV12-4 and TRBJ1-1, with TRBD1 as a possible D gene (6 bases). The V gene lost 3 bases and the J gene lost 5 bases, with 13 bases spanning the gap. The CDR3 extends over 14 amino acids. This CDR3 is CASSFGRGWTEAFF. Written as DNA, the CDR3 is TGTGCCAGCAGTTTTGGCAGGGGTTGGACTGAAGCTTTCTTT.